The rows below give T cell receptor beta chains drawn from one sample of a study of T cell repertoires in cytomegalovirus infection. No antigen has been identified for these receptors. TCRdb reprocessed the reads with MiXCR, giving one entry per CDR3 protein. The data contain under 850,000 distinct CDR3 sequences, around 30% of them singletons. The material was cultured PBMCs, obtained from culture after CMV antigen stimulation. The receptors stem from a human donor in good health (CMV status not recorded). Some clones in this sample may be carry-over from other donors' samples. Each CDR3 is given with its conserved first and last residue. D genes are given only for firm matches. Expanded clones get a size class; other rows say once, few or many, or leave the size out.

d_call | j_call | v_call | clone_size | cdr3_aa | cdr3_nt
. | TRBJ1-1 | TRBV19 | few | CASSIRGALNTEAFF | TGTGCCAGTAGTATCCGAGGGGCCCTTAACACTGAAGCTTTCTTT
TRBD1 | TRBJ2-4 | TRBV27 | few | CASSTSTGGAGNIQYF | TGTGCCAGCAGTACCTCGACAGGGGGCGCCGGAAACATTCAGTACTTC
TRBD1 | TRBJ1-2 | TRBV4-2 | few | CASGQEFGQGRSGYTF | TGTGCCAGCGGCCAAGAATTTGGACAGGGGAGGAGTGGCTACACCTTC
TRBD1 | TRBJ1-4 | TRBV7-9 | . | CASSYGQGNEKLFF | TGTGCCAGCAGCTACGGACAGGGCAATGAAAAACTGTTTTTT
. | TRBJ1-1 | TRBV7-3 | . | CASSSLGGVSAFF | TGTGCCAGCAGCTCCCTTGGGGGGGTGTCAGCTTTCTTT
TRBD2 | TRBJ2-2 | TRBV20-1 | . | CSASSGGPNTGELFF | TGCAGTGCTAGTTCGGGGGGGCCGAACACCGGGGAGCTGTTTTTT
. | TRBJ1-5 | TRBV6-1 | . | CASSPVQWGVSGDTQHF | TGTGCCAGCAGCCCAGTCCAGTGGGGGGTGTCTGGAGATACGCAGCATTTT
. | TRBJ1-2 | TRBV7-2 | . | CASRPTQNYGYTF | TGTGCCAGCAGACCCACTCAGAACTATGGCTACACCTTC
. | TRBJ1-2 | TRBV10-3 | . | CAISPEVEGLYGYTF | TGTGCCATCAGTCCTGAAGTCGAGGGGCTCTATGGCTACACCTTC
. | TRBJ1-4 | TRBV4-1 | . | CASSQDSRDLFFFENEKLFF | TGCGCCAGCAGCCAAGACTCGCGGGACCTCTTTTTTTTTGAGAATGAAAAACTGTTTTTT